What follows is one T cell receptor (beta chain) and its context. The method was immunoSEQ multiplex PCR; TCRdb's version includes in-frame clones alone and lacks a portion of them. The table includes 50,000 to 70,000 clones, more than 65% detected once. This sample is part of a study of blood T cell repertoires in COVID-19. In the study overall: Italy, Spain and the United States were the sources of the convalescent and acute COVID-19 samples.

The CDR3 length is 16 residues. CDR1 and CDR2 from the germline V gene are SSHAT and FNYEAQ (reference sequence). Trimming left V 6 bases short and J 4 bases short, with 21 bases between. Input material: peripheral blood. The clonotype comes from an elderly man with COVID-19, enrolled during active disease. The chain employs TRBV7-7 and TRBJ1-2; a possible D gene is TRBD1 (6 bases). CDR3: CASSRTERGYSYGYTF. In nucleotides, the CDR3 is TGTGCCAGCAGTCGGACAGAAAGAGGTTATAGCTATGGCTACACCTTC.